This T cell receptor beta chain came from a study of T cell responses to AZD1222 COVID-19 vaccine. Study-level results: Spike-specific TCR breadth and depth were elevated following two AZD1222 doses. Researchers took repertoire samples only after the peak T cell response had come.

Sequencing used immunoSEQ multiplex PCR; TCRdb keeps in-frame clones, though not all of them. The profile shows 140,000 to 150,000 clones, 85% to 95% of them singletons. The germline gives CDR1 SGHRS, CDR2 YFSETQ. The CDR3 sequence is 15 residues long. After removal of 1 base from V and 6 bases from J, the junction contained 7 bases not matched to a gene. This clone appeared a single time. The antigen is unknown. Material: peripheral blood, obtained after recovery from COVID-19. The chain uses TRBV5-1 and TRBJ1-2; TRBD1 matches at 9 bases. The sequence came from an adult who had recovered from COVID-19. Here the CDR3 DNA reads TGCGCCAGCAGCTTGAGCCTGCGGACAGGGGATGGCTACACCTTC. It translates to CASSLSLRTGDGYTF.